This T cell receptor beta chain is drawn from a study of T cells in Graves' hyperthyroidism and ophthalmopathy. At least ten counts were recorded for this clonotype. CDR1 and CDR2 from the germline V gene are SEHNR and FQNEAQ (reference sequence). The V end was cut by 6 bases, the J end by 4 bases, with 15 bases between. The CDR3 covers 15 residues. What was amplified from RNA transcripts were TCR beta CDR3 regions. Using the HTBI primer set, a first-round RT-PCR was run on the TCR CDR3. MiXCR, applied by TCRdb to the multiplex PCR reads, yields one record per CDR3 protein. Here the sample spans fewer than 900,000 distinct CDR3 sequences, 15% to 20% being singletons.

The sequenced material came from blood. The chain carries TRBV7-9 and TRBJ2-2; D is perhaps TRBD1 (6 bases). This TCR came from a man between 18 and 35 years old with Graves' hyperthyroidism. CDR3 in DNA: TGTGCCAGCAGTTCAAAACAGGGAAGCACCGGGGAGCTGTTTTTT. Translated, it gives CASSSKQGSTGELFF.